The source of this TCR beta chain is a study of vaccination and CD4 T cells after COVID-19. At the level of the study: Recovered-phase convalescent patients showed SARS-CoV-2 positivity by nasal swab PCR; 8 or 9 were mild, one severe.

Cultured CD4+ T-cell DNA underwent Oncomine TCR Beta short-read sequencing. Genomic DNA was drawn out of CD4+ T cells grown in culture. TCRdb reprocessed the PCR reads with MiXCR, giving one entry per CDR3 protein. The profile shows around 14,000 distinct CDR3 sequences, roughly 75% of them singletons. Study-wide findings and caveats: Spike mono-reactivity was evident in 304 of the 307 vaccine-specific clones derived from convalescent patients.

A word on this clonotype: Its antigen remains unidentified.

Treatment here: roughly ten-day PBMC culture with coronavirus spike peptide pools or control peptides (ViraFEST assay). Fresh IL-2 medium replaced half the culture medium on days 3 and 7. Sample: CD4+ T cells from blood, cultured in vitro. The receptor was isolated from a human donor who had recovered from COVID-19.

CDR3 DNA: TGTGCCAGTAGTAAGACCGGGAAAGCGGTAGGGCTCGGGAGGGCCGGTGAGACCCAGTACTTC. Its protein is CASSKTGKAVGLGRAGETQYF. V gene TRBV19 combines with J gene TRBJ2-5; 8 bases line up with TRBD2. The V gene's germline CDR1 is LNHDA and CDR2 SQIVND (reference sequence). CDR3 size: 21 residues. V lost 4 bases to trimming and J lost 5 bases; unmatched junction nucleotides: 27. The whole variable domain, remainder taken from reference TRBV19 and TRBJ2-5, is DGGITQSPKYLFRKEGQNVTLSCEQNLNHDAMYWYRQDPGQGLRLIYYSQIVNDFQKGDIAEGYSVSREKKESFPLTVTSAQKNPTAFYLCASSKTGKAVGLGRAGETQYFGPGTRLLVL.